These T cell receptor beta chains were read from a single sample in a study of cytomegalovirus exposure and HLA in healthy donors. The assay was immunoSEQ multiplex PCR, and TCRdb's table has in-frame clones only and misses some. The profile shows about 170,000 clones, under 85% of them singletons. The source material was PBMCs. These receptors all come from a woman under 30 in good health and CMV-seropositive. Both conserved end residues are part of each CDR3. Fields, in order: CDR3 DNA, CDR3 protein, J gene, CDR3 length, V gene, clone size, D gene. The D gene is left open where the match is weak. The listing skips clone size in some rows; elsewhere it reads once, few, many or a size class.

CDR3 DNA: TGCGCCAGCAGCTTGACGACGGGGACAGGGGTTGGGGATACGCAGTATTTT
CDR3 protein: CASSLTTGTGVGDTQYF
J gene: TRBJ2-3
CDR3 length: 17
V gene: TRBV5-1
clone size: NA
D gene: TRBD1

CDR3 DNA: TGTGCCAGCAGCTTAGCGCTACGGGAAGTTCCGAGCTCTCTGACTTTC
CDR3 protein: CASSLALREVPSSLTF
J gene: TRBJ2-6
CDR3 length: 16
V gene: TRBV7-6
clone size: NA
D gene: NA

CDR3 DNA: TGTGCCATCAGTACACAGACTAATGAAAAACTGTTTTTT
CDR3 protein: CAISTQTNEKLFF
J gene: TRBJ1-4
CDR3 length: 13
V gene: TRBV10-3
clone size: few
D gene: NA

CDR3 DNA: TGTGCCAGCAGTTTATCCGTAAAGGGGGCGTTGAAAGGCTACACCTTC
CDR3 protein: CASSLSVKGALKGYTF
J gene: TRBJ1-2
CDR3 length: 16
V gene: TRBV27
clone size: NA
D gene: TRBD1

CDR3 DNA: TGTGCCACCAGCACTGGGACAGGCCATTACGAGCAGTACTTC
CDR3 protein: CATSTGTGHYEQYF
J gene: TRBJ2-7
CDR3 length: 14
V gene: TRBV15
clone size: few
D gene: TRBD1

CDR3 DNA: TGTTCCAGCAGCTTAACTACGGGAGATTCACCCCTCCACTTT
CDR3 protein: CSSSLTTGDSPLHF
J gene: TRBJ1-6
CDR3 length: 14
V gene: TRBV7-9
clone size: NA
D gene: NA

CDR3 DNA: TGCGCCAGCAGCCAAGCTTTAACAGCGGGGGGGCCCGATACGCAGTATTTT
CDR3 protein: CASSQALTAGGPDTQYF
J gene: TRBJ2-3
CDR3 length: 17
V gene: TRBV4-3
clone size: NA
D gene: TRBD2

CDR3 DNA: TGTGCCAGCAGTGTCGGACTAGCGGTGTTATCTGGGCAGTACTTC
CDR3 protein: CASSVGLAVLSGQYF
J gene: TRBJ2-7
CDR3 length: 15
V gene: TRBV6-1
clone size: few
D gene: TRBD2

CDR3 DNA: TGCGCCAGCAGCCCCCGAGGTAGCGCGTCCACAGATACGCAGTATTTT
CDR3 protein: CASSPRGSASTDTQYF
J gene: TRBJ2-3
CDR3 length: 16
V gene: TRBV4-1
clone size: NA
D gene: NA

CDR3 DNA: TGTGCCAGCAGCTTAGACACAGGGGGGAGCACTGAAGCTTTCTTT
CDR3 protein: CASSLDTGGSTEAFF
J gene: TRBJ1-1
CDR3 length: 15
V gene: TRBV7-6
clone size: NA
D gene: TRBD1

CDR3 DNA: TGTGCCAGCAGTTCCGGGACAGGGAATTGGTTGTATGGCTACACCTTC
CDR3 protein: CASSSGTGNWLYGYTF
J gene: TRBJ1-2
CDR3 length: 16
V gene: TRBV28
clone size: once
D gene: TRBD1

CDR3 DNA: TGTGCCAGCTCACCGGGACTAGACTCCTACGAGCAGTACTTC
CDR3 protein: CASSPGLDSYEQYF
J gene: TRBJ2-7
CDR3 length: 14
V gene: TRBV18
clone size: NA
D gene: TRBD2

CDR3 DNA: TGTGCCAGCAGCGTAGGTGGGGGGGGGAGATCCAATGAGCAGTTCTTC
CDR3 protein: CASSVGGGGRSNEQFF
J gene: TRBJ2-1
CDR3 length: 16
V gene: TRBV9
clone size: NA
D gene: TRBD2

CDR3 DNA: TGTGCCAGCAGCTCGTCCTTAGCGGGTAGCACAGATACGCAGTATTTT
CDR3 protein: CASSSSLAGSTDTQYF
J gene: TRBJ2-3
CDR3 length: 16
V gene: TRBV7-6
clone size: NA
D gene: TRBD2

CDR3 DNA: TGTGCCAGCAGTTCGGGACTAGCGGGGTCTCAGAGCACAGATACGCAGTATTTT
CDR3 protein: CASSSGLAGSQSTDTQYF
J gene: TRBJ2-3
CDR3 length: 18
V gene: TRBV7-3
clone size: NA
D gene: TRBD2

CDR3 DNA: TGTGCCAGCAGTCCTACCTCCCGCGGGTGGGAGACCCAGTACTTC
CDR3 protein: CASSPTSRGWETQYF
J gene: TRBJ2-5
CDR3 length: 15
V gene: TRBV7-2
clone size: NA
D gene: NA

CDR3 DNA: TGTGCCAGCAGGCGGCAGTGGGGGCCTCAGCCCCAGCATTTT
CDR3 protein: CASRRQWGPQPQHF
J gene: TRBJ1-5
CDR3 length: 14
V gene: TRBV6-5
clone size: NA
D gene: NA

CDR3 DNA: TGCGCCAGCAGTGAGTCTAGCGCGCGGCAGTATGGCTACACCTTC
CDR3 protein: CASSESSARQYGYTF
J gene: TRBJ1-2
CDR3 length: 15
V gene: TRBV10-1
clone size: NA
D gene: NA

CDR3 DNA: TGTGCCAGCAGCTGGGGACAGGGGATCTCCTACGAGCAGTACTTC
CDR3 protein: CASSWGQGISYEQYF
J gene: TRBJ2-7
CDR3 length: 15
V gene: TRBV5-5
clone size: NA
D gene: TRBD1

CDR3 DNA: TGTGCCAGCAGCGTAACGGTGAACACTGAAGCTTTCTTT
CDR3 protein: CASSVTVNTEAFF
J gene: TRBJ1-1
CDR3 length: 13
V gene: TRBV7-9
clone size: NA
D gene: NA

CDR3 DNA: TGTGCCAGCAGCCTCCTGGTGAGGGGGTTCGGATCACCCCTCCACTTT
CDR3 protein: CASSLLVRGFGSPLHF
J gene: TRBJ1-6
CDR3 length: 16
V gene: TRBV7-2
clone size: NA
D gene: NA

CDR3 DNA: TGTGCCAGCACTTTAGGGGACAGGGGAAAGGAGTACTTC
CDR3 protein: CASTLGDRGKEYF
J gene: TRBJ2-4
CDR3 length: 13
V gene: TRBV6-6
clone size: NA
D gene: TRBD1

CDR3 DNA: TGTGCCACCAGCAGAAGACAGGGTTTCTACAATGAGCAGTTCTTC
CDR3 protein: CATSRRQGFYNEQFF
J gene: TRBJ2-1
CDR3 length: 15
V gene: TRBV15
clone size: NA
D gene: TRBD1

CDR3 DNA: TGTGCCAGCAGCTTAGGGGGCCGAGTTAATGAAAAACTGTTTTTT
CDR3 protein: CASSLGGRVNEKLFF
J gene: TRBJ1-4
CDR3 length: 15
V gene: TRBV7-2
clone size: NA
D gene: NA

CDR3 DNA: TGTGCCAGCTCATCGGGACAGCCAACCGGGGAGCTGTTTTTT
CDR3 protein: CASSSGQPTGELFF
J gene: TRBJ2-2
CDR3 length: 14
V gene: TRBV18
clone size: NA
D gene: TRBD1

CDR3 DNA: TGTGCCAGCAGTTTATCTTTACAGCTTAACTATGGCTACACCTTC
CDR3 protein: CASSLSLQLNYGYTF
J gene: TRBJ1-2
CDR3 length: 15
V gene: TRBV27
clone size: NA
D gene: NA

CDR3 DNA: TGTGCCAGCAGATTATTTAGCGGGGGGTCGAATGAGCAGTTCTTC
CDR3 protein: CASRLFSGGSNEQFF
J gene: TRBJ2-1
CDR3 length: 15
V gene: TRBV2
clone size: NA
D gene: TRBD2

CDR3 DNA: TGTGCCAGCAGCTTAGACCGCGATCAGCCCCAGCATTTT
CDR3 protein: CASSLDRDQPQHF
J gene: TRBJ1-5
CDR3 length: 13
V gene: TRBV7-9
clone size: once
D gene: NA

CDR3 DNA: TGTGCCAGCAGCTTAACAGGGGAAGTAGGCGAGCAGTACTTC
CDR3 protein: CASSLTGEVGEQYF
J gene: TRBJ2-7
CDR3 length: 14
V gene: TRBV7-8
clone size: NA
D gene: TRBD1

CDR3 DNA: TGTGCCAGCAGCTTTGGTCCGGGACTAGGGGACAATGAGCAGTTCTTC
CDR3 protein: CASSFGPGLGDNEQFF
J gene: TRBJ2-1
CDR3 length: 16
V gene: TRBV11-3
clone size: NA
D gene: TRBD2

CDR3 DNA: TGTGCCAGTAGATCGGACAGCAACTCTGGAAACACCATATATTTT
CDR3 protein: CASRSDSNSGNTIYF
J gene: TRBJ1-3
CDR3 length: 15
V gene: TRBV19
clone size: NA
D gene: NA

CDR3 DNA: TGTGCCAGCAGCGAACTTACAGGGCCAAACTCTGGAAACACCATATATTTT
CDR3 protein: CASSELTGPNSGNTIYF
J gene: TRBJ1-3
CDR3 length: 17
V gene: TRBV9
clone size: NA
D gene: NA

CDR3 DNA: TGTGCCAGCAGCCACGACAGTGGAAGTCAGCCCCAGCATTTT
CDR3 protein: CASSHDSGSQPQHF
J gene: TRBJ1-5
CDR3 length: 14
V gene: TRBV7-2
clone size: NA
D gene: NA

CDR3 DNA: TGTGCCAGCAGGGAGGATCGGGGGGGCCTATACGAGCAGTACTTC
CDR3 protein: CASREDRGGLYEQYF
J gene: TRBJ2-7
CDR3 length: 15
V gene: TRBV27
clone size: NA
D gene: TRBD2

CDR3 DNA: TGCGCCAGCAGCTTGGATGGAGTCCCGCAAGCTGAAGCTTTCTTT
CDR3 protein: CASSLDGVPQAEAFF
J gene: TRBJ1-1
CDR3 length: 15
V gene: TRBV5-1
clone size: few
D gene: NA

CDR3 DNA: TGCGCCAGCACCTCCACCCCAGGCCGGGGAAACACCATATATTTT
CDR3 protein: CASTSTPGRGNTIYF
J gene: TRBJ1-3
CDR3 length: 15
V gene: TRBV5-1
clone size: NA
D gene: NA

CDR3 DNA: TGTGCCAGCAGCGTCGAACAGGGCTCTAACTATGGCTACACCTTC
CDR3 protein: CASSVEQGSNYGYTF
J gene: TRBJ1-2
CDR3 length: 15
V gene: TRBV7-9
clone size: NA
D gene: NA

CDR3 DNA: TGTGCCAGCAGTGTGGGACTTAGCAATCAGCCCCAGCATTTT
CDR3 protein: CASSVGLSNQPQHF
J gene: TRBJ1-5
CDR3 length: 14
V gene: TRBV25-1
clone size: NA
D gene: NA

CDR3 DNA: TGTGCCAGCAGTTTCGAGCGGGGGGGCAACGGGGAGCTGTTTTTT
CDR3 protein: CASSFERGGNGELFF
J gene: TRBJ2-2
CDR3 length: 15
V gene: TRBV27
clone size: NA
D gene: TRBD2

CDR3 DNA: TGTGCCAGCAGCTTGGGACCCAGGGGCACAGATACGCAGTATTTT
CDR3 protein: CASSLGPRGTDTQYF
J gene: TRBJ2-3
CDR3 length: 15
V gene: TRBV5-6
clone size: NA
D gene: NA

CDR3 DNA: TGCAGCGTTGTACGGGGACCCGGGGGAACAGATACGCAGTATTTT
CDR3 protein: CSVVRGPGGTDTQYF
J gene: TRBJ2-3
CDR3 length: 15
V gene: TRBV29-1
clone size: NA
D gene: NA

CDR3 DNA: TGTGCCAGCAGCTCCCCGCCAGGGAAAGCTTTCTTT
CDR3 protein: CASSSPPGKAFF
J gene: TRBJ1-1
CDR3 length: 12
V gene: TRBV7-3
clone size: NA
D gene: NA

CDR3 DNA: TGTGCCAGTAGTATAGTATTGGCGGGGCACACTGAAGCTTTCTTT
CDR3 protein: CASSIVLAGHTEAFF
J gene: TRBJ1-1
CDR3 length: 15
V gene: TRBV19
clone size: NA
D gene: NA

CDR3 DNA: TGCGCCAGCAGCCACGGACAGGGGCTACTCTCTGGGGCCAACGTCCTGACTTTC
CDR3 protein: CASSHGQGLLSGANVLTF
J gene: TRBJ2-6
CDR3 length: 18
V gene: TRBV5-1
clone size: NA
D gene: TRBD1

CDR3 DNA: TGTGCCAGCAGCCCCACCCGAGGGTTTCCAACAGATACGCAGTATTTT
CDR3 protein: CASSPTRGFPTDTQYF
J gene: TRBJ2-3
CDR3 length: 16
V gene: TRBV7-9
clone size: NA
D gene: NA

CDR3 DNA: TGTGCCAGCAGCCCGCTGGTGGGACAGGGGGCATCCGGGGAGCTGTTTTTT
CDR3 protein: CASSPLVGQGASGELFF
J gene: TRBJ2-2
CDR3 length: 17
V gene: TRBV7-9
clone size: NA
D gene: TRBD1

CDR3 DNA: TGTGCCAGTAGTATCCCCGGACAGAGCTCCTATAATTCACCCCTCCACTTT
CDR3 protein: CASSIPGQSSYNSPLHF
J gene: TRBJ1-6
CDR3 length: 17
V gene: TRBV19
clone size: few
D gene: NA

CDR3 DNA: TGTGCCAGCAGCCGCCTTACAGGGTTCCTCCCGCAGTATTTT
CDR3 protein: CASSRLTGFLPQYF
J gene: TRBJ2-3
CDR3 length: 14
V gene: TRBV6-5
clone size: NA
D gene: NA

CDR3 DNA: TGTGCCAGCTCACCCCAGGGTTCGGCGAGCGGCTACACCTTC
CDR3 protein: CASSPQGSASGYTF
J gene: TRBJ1-2
CDR3 length: 14
V gene: TRBV18
clone size: NA
D gene: NA

CDR3 DNA: TGTGCCATCAGTGAAGGCAGCTTACAGGCTTTCTTT
CDR3 protein: CAISEGSLQAFF
J gene: TRBJ1-1
CDR3 length: 12
V gene: TRBV10-3
clone size: few
D gene: NA

CDR3 DNA: TGTGCCAGCAGCCCTCCGACAGGAATAAACTCCTACAATGAGCAGTTCTTC
CDR3 protein: CASSPPTGINSYNEQFF
J gene: TRBJ2-1
CDR3 length: 17
V gene: TRBV13
clone size: few
D gene: NA

CDR3 DNA: TGCGCCAGCAGCACGGCGGGCGGGGAGGCAAACACCATATATTTT
CDR3 protein: CASSTAGGEANTIYF
J gene: TRBJ1-3
CDR3 length: 15
V gene: TRBV5-1
clone size: few
D gene: NA

CDR3 DNA: TGTGCCAGCACTGGGCGGGGAACTGGAAACACCATATATTTT
CDR3 protein: CASTGRGTGNTIYF
J gene: TRBJ1-3
CDR3 length: 14
V gene: TRBV28
clone size: NA
D gene: NA

CDR3 DNA: TGTGCCAGCAGCGACAGGGAATGGGGTGGCTACACCTTC
CDR3 protein: CASSDREWGGYTF
J gene: TRBJ1-2
CDR3 length: 13
V gene: TRBV6-5
clone size: NA
D gene: TRBD1

CDR3 DNA: TGCGCCAGCAGCGATGGCAGGGGGCGTTGGACCTTC
CDR3 protein: CASSDGRGRWTF
J gene: TRBJ1-2
CDR3 length: 12
V gene: TRBV5-1
clone size: NA
D gene: TRBD1

CDR3 DNA: TGTGCCAGCAGCTTAGGATTTACAGGGGGGGTGGATGAGCAGTTCTTC
CDR3 protein: CASSLGFTGGVDEQFF
J gene: TRBJ2-1
CDR3 length: 16
V gene: TRBV7-9
clone size: NA
D gene: NA

CDR3 DNA: TGTGCCAGCAGCTTAGTGTCCGTAAACACCGGGGAGCTGTTTTTT
CDR3 protein: CASSLVSVNTGELFF
J gene: TRBJ2-2
CDR3 length: 15
V gene: TRBV7-3
clone size: few
D gene: NA

CDR3 DNA: TGTGCCAGCAGGTCCCGCGGGGGTACAGAGACCCAGTACTTC
CDR3 protein: CASRSRGGTETQYF
J gene: TRBJ2-5
CDR3 length: 14
V gene: TRBV11-2
clone size: NA
D gene: TRBD2

CDR3 DNA: TGTGCCAGCAGCAACACAGGGGGGAACTATGGCTACACCTTC
CDR3 protein: CASSNTGGNYGYTF
J gene: TRBJ1-2
CDR3 length: 14
V gene: TRBV21-1
clone size: NA
D gene: NA

CDR3 DNA: TGTGCCAGTAGTGAACGCCTGGACAGGGGGAATGGCTACACCTTC
CDR3 protein: CASSERLDRGNGYTF
J gene: TRBJ1-2
CDR3 length: 15
V gene: TRBV19
clone size: NA
D gene: TRBD1